The 7 T cell receptor beta chains below all came from one sample that was sequenced in a study of monozygotic twins with inflammatory bowel disease (dated by TCRdb to about 2019). Receptor libraries were prepared by 5' RACE. The instrument given in TCRdb is Illumina HiSeq 2500. Reads reprocessed by TCRdb are summarized as one entry per CDR3 protein sequence, and DNA is absent. This sample's table has entries for approximately 420,000 distinct CDR3 sequences. The ten biggest clones cover around 2.5% of the sample. The sample was blood. These receptor sequences come from a human donor with ulcerative colitis or Crohn's disease, or a healthy co-twin of an affected twin (not recorded which).

The CDR3 loop is CASSQAPVASGWGDEQFF. The V call is TRBV4-3, the J call TRBJ2-1; TCRdb's assignment of TRBD2 cannot be checked, as there is no DNA. Germline V lookup: CDR1 LGHNA, CDR2 YSLEER. This CDR3 is 18 amino acids long.

This sequence joins TRBV7-8 and TRBJ2-1; TCRdb names TRBD1, which stays unverified in the absence of DNA. The CDR3 length is 12 residues. CDR1 is SGHVS and CDR2 is FQNEAQ in the germline V gene. CDR3 residues: CASSLVSGTTIF.

The CDR3 protein is CSAAIAGGYNEQFF. The chain is built from TRBV20-1 and TRBJ2-1; TCRdb indicates TRBD2, and absent DNA this call remains unverified. Germline V lookup: CDR1 DFQATT, CDR2 SNEGSKA (reference sequence). The CDR3 is made up of 14 amino acids.

The chain recombines TRBV7-9 with TRBJ2-5; TCRdb's D call, TRBD2, is unchecked because there is no DNA. The CDR3 loop spans 14 amino acids. The germline CDR1 and CDR2 sequences are SEHNR and FQNEAQ (reference sequence). The CDR3: CASSFLGVQETQYF.

V and J are TRBV20-1 and TRBJ2-3. This CDR3 spans 11 amino acids. CDR1 is DFQATT, CDR2 SNEGSKA, per germline (reference sequence). This CDR3 reads CSALRTDTQYF.

The chain is built from TRBV7-9 and TRBJ2-6. Germline V gives CDR1 SEHNR, CDR2 FQNEAQ (reference sequence). The CDR3 extends over 14 amino acids. CDR3 amino acids: CASSLARQVYVLTF.

The CDR3 spells CASSQRLDSLYGYTF. The chain links TRBV14 to TRBJ1-2; TCRdb picks TRBD1, but there is no DNA to check that call. Germline V gene sequence: CDR1 SGHDN, CDR2 FVKESK. The CDR3 loop spans 15 amino acids.